One T cell receptor beta chain is described in this entry. No antigen is known for it. A single record per CDR3 protein comes from TCRdb applying MiXCR to the 5' RACE reads. The sample includes roughly 40,000 distinct CDR3 sequences, about 19% of them seen just once. The CDR3 consists of 16 residues. Germline trimming cut 7 bases from V and 1 base from J; bases unmatched to any gene: 7. The germline V gene encodes CDR1 MDHEN and CDR2 SYDVKM. The study, taken as a whole, reports: Tumor Tregs overlapped most with tumor, then blood, naive CD4+ cells.

Naive CD4+ T cells were purified with Tregs depleted by CD25. The sequence was obtained from a female donor with breast cancer. V and J are TRBV28 and TRBJ2-3; 11 bases map to TRBD2. The sample comprised naive CD4+ T cells sorted from a lymph node. Subset reported: naive CD4+ T cells, CD4+CD45RA+CD25-. The chain's CDR3 is CASTAPGLAGTDTQYF. CDR3 nucleotide sequence: TGTGCCAGCACCGCACCGGGACTAGCGGGCACAGATACGCAGTATTTT.